This TCR beta chain was recovered during a study of T cell responses to AZD1222 COVID-19 vaccine. As to this clone: This CDR3 is also generated by other DNA sequences in the sample.

Germline values: CDR1 SGHRS, CDR2 YFSETQ. The CDR3 is 13 residues long. The V end lost 4 bases, the J end lost 0 bases, and 5 bases lay between the germline ends. Profiling relied on immunoSEQ multiplex PCR, and the TCRdb table lists in-frame clones only, not all of them. The sample holds some 120,000 clones, 80% to 90% seen once. This chain joins TRBV5-1 and TRBJ1-5; no definite D call. The material was peripheral blood, obtained on day 0 of MenACWY control vaccination. The TCR sequence derives from an adult in good health. This CDR3 is CASSLDSNQPQHF. The CDR3 bases are TGCGCCAGCAGCCTAGATAGCAATCAGCCCCAGCATTTT.